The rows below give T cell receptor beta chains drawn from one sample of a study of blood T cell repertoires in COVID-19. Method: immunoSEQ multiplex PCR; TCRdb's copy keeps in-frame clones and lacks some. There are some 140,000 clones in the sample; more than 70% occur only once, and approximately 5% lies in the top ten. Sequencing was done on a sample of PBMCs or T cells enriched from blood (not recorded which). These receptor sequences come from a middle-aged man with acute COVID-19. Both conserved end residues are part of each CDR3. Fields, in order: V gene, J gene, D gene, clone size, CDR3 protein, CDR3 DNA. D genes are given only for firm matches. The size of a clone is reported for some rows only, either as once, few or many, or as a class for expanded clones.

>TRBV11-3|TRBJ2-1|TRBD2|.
CASSSTGGNNEQFF
TGTGCCAGCAGCTCAACGGGGGGAAACAATGAGCAGTTCTTC
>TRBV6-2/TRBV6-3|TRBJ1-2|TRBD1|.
CASSLTNRGLYGYTF
TGTGCCAGCAGTTTAACCAACAGGGGGCTCTATGGCTACACCTTC
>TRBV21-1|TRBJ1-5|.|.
CASSKERGQSNQPQHF
TGTGCCAGCAGCAAAGAGAGAGGACAGAGCAATCAGCCCCAGCATTTT
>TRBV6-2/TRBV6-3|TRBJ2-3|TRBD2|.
CASSYEAGGNTDTQYF
TGTGCCAGCAGTTACGAGGCGGGGGGAAACACAGATACGCAGTATTTT
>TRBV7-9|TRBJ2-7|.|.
CASSLDMTGGIGDEQYF
TGTGCCAGCAGCTTAGACATGACCGGAGGGATAGGGGACGAGCAGTACTTC
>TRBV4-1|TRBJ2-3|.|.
CASSLGEKGTDTQYF
TGCGCCAGCAGCCTCGGGGAGAAGGGCACAGATACGCAGTATTTT
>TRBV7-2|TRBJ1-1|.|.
CASSLDPGRNTEAFF
TGTGCCAGCAGCCTGGATCCAGGTAGGAACACTGAAGCTTTCTTT
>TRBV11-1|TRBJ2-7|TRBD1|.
CASSSPGTGKIDEQYF
TGTGCCAGCAGCTCTCCTGGGACAGGTAAGATCGACGAGCAGTACTTC
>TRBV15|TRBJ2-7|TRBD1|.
CATSSPLGQGAHGQYF
TGTGCCACCAGCAGCCCACTAGGGCAGGGGGCCCATGGGCAGTACTTC
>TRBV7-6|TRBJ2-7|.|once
CASSLNLQGYEQYF
TGTGCCAGCAGCCTCAACTTACAGGGCTACGAGCAGTACTTC
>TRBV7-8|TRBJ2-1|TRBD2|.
CASSPRTSIPNEQFF
TGTGCCAGCAGTCCCAGGACTAGCATCCCCAACGAGCAGTTCTTC
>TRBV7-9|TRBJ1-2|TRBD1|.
CASSSYRTGGLGGYTF
TGTGCCAGCAGCTCATACCGGACAGGGGGCCTGGGTGGCTACACCTTC
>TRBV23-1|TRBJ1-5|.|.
CASTQRGDSNQPQHF
TGCGCCAGCACCCAGCGGGGAGATAGCAATCAGCCCCAGCATTTT
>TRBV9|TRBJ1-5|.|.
CASSEGRGSNQPQHF
TGTGCCAGCAGCGAGGGTCGGGGGTCCAATCAGCCCCAGCATTTT
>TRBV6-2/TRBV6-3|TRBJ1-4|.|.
CASSWVSTDSTNEKLFF
TGTGCCAGCAGTTGGGTTTCGACAGATTCAACTAATGAAAAACTGTTTTTT
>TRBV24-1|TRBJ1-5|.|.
CATSDPPFSNQPQHF
TGTGCCACCAGTGACCCCCCTTTCAGCAATCAGCCCCAGCATTTT
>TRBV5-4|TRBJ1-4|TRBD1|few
CASSQGTANEKLFF
TGTGCCAGCAGCCAAGGGACAGCTAATGAAAAACTGTTTTTT
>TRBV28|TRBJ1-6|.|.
CASSLGGTARNSPLHF
TGTGCCAGCAGTTTAGGCGGGACCGCCCGAAATTCACCCCTCCACTTT
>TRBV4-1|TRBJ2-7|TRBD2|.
CASSQLHTSGYEQYF
TGCGCCAGCAGCCAACTTCATACTAGCGGCTACGAGCAGTACTTC
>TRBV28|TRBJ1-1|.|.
CASRPQVRTEAFF
TGTGCCAGCAGGCCACAGGTTCGCACTGAAGCTTTCTTT
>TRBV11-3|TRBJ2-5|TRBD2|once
CASSAGLAGGETQYF
TGTGCCAGCAGCGCAGGACTAGCGGGTGGAGAGACCCAGTACTTC
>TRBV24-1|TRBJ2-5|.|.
CATSPPGDQETQYF
TGTGCCACCAGTCCTCCCGGGGACCAAGAGACCCAGTACTTC
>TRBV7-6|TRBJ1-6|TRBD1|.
CASSPGTGDNSPLHF
TGTGCCAGCAGCCCCGGGACAGGGGATAATTCACCCCTCCACTTT
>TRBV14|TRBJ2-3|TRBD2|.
CASSAQFSGRFRTDTQYF
TGTGCCAGCTCCGCCCAGTTTAGCGGGAGGTTTCGCACAGATACGCAGTATTTT
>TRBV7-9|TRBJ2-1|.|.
CASSGSTSRQFF
TGTGCCAGCAGCGGATCGACTAGTCGGCAGTTCTTC
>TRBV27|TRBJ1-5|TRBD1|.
CASSLTGTGQPQHF
TGTGCCAGCAGTCTGACAGGGACGGGCCAGCCCCAGCATTTT
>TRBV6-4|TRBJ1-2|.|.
CASSDSSGGNYGYTF
TGTGCCAGCAGTGACTCCTCGGGGGGTAACTATGGCTACACCTTC
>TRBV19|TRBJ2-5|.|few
CASSIDLAKETQYF
TGTGCCAGTAGTATAGATCTGGCAAAGGAGACCCAGTACTTC
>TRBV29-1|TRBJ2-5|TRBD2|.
CSVRLAGVIRTQYF
TGCAGCGTCCGACTAGCGGGAGTCATTCGGACCCAGTACTTC
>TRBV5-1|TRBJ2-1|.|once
CASSLAWDTFYNEQFF
TGCGCCAGCAGCTTGGCCTGGGACACTTTTTACAATGAGCAGTTCTTC
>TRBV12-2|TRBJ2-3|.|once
CASRQSSGSSVGDTQYF
TGTGCAAGCCGTCAGTCGAGCGGGAGTTCGGTGGGGGATACGCAGTATTTT
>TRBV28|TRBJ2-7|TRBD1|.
CASSITRQGIHEQYF
TGTGCCAGCAGTATTACCCGACAGGGTATCCACGAGCAGTACTTC
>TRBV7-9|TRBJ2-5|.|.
CASSRQETQYF
TGTGCCAGCAGCCGCCAAGAGACCCAGTACTTC
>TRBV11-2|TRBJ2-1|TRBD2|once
CASSSSIAGPAYNEQFF
TGTGCCAGCAGCTCATCCATAGCGGGACCGGCCTACAATGAGCAGTTCTTC
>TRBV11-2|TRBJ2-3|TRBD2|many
CASSRKLAGGPDTQYF
TGTGCCAGCAGCAGGAAACTAGCGGGAGGGCCTGATACGCAGTATTTT
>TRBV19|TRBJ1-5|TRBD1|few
CASRTGVGQPQHF
TGTGCCAGTAGGACAGGGGTGGGTCAGCCCCAGCATTTT
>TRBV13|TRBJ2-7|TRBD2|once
CASSSRLAPLYEQYF
TGTGCCAGCAGTTCCAGACTAGCCCCCCTCTACGAGCAGTACTTC
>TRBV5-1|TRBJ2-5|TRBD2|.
CASSLLAGNQETQYF
TGCGCCAGCAGCTTGCTAGCGGGTAACCAAGAGACCCAGTACTTC
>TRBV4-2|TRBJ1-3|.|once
CASSQDLAGSGNTIYF
TGTGCCAGCAGCCAAGATCTGGCGGGCTCTGGAAACACCATATATTTT